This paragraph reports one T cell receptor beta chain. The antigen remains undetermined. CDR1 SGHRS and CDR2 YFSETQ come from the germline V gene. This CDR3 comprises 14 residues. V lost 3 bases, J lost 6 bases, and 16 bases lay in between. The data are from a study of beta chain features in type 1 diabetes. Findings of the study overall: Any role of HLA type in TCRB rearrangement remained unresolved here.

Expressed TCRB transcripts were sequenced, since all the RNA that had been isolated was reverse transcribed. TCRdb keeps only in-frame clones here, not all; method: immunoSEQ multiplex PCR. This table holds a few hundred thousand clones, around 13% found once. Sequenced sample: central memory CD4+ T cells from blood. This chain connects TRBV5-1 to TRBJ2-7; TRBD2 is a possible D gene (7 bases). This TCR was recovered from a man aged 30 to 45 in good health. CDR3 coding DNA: TGCGCCAGCAGCTCACGCGGGGGCGCGGGCGAGCAGTACTTC. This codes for CASSSRGGAGEQYF.